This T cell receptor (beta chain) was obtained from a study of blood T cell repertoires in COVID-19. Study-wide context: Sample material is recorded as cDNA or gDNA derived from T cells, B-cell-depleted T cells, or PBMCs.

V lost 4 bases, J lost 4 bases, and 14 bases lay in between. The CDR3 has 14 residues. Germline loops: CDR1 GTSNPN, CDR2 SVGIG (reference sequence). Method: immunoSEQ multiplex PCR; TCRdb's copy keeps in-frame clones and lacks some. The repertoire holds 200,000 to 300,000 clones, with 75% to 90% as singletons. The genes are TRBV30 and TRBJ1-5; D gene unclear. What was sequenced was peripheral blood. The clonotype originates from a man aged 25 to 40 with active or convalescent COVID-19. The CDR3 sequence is CAWTTALRNQPQHF. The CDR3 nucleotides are TGTGCCTGGACCACCGCTTTGAGGAATCAGCCCCAGCATTTT.